This is a list of T cell receptor beta chains from one sample in a study of cytomegalovirus exposure and HLA in healthy donors. Clones were sequenced by immunoSEQ multiplex PCR, and TCRdb holds only the in-frame ones, with some missing. The sample lists more than 150,000 clones, around 82% occurring once. Sequencing was performed on PBMCs. Receptor source: a woman under 30 in good health and CMV-seropositive. Each CDR3 is given with its conserved first and last residue. The D gene is left open where the match is weak.

V gene: TRBV6-4; D gene: NA; J gene: TRBJ1-1; CDR3 protein: CASSVDSLMTEAFF; CDR3 DNA: TGTGCCAGCAGTGTTGACAGCTTAATGACTGAAGCTTTCTTT
V gene: TRBV5-1; D gene: NA; J gene: TRBJ2-3; CDR3 protein: CASSTGQTSTDTQYF; CDR3 DNA: TGCGCCAGCAGCACAGGACAGACTAGCACAGATACGCAGTATTTT
V gene: TRBV27; D gene: TRBD1; J gene: TRBJ2-3; CDR3 protein: CASSPTPGQNTDTQYF; CDR3 DNA: TGTGCCAGCAGTCCGACCCCGGGACAGAACACAGATACGCAGTATTTT
V gene: TRBV6-6; D gene: TRBD1; J gene: TRBJ1-5; CDR3 protein: CASTLLTGTGNQPQHF; CDR3 DNA: TGTGCCAGCACCCTGTTAACCGGGACAGGGAATCAGCCCCAGCATTTT
V gene: TRBV6-1; D gene: NA; J gene: TRBJ1-1; CDR3 protein: CASTDSGEANTEAFF; CDR3 DNA: TGTGCCAGCACCGACTCTGGGGAGGCGAACACTGAAGCTTTCTTT
V gene: TRBV27; D gene: NA; J gene: TRBJ1-2; CDR3 protein: CASSLSAVPNYGYTF; CDR3 DNA: TGTGCCAGCAGTTTATCTGCAGTCCCTAACTATGGCTACACCTTC
V gene: TRBV19; D gene: NA; J gene: TRBJ1-2; CDR3 protein: CASSRDTSSLAF; CDR3 DNA: TGTGCCAGTAGCCGGGACACCAGTTCTCTTGCCTTC
V gene: TRBV27; D gene: NA; J gene: TRBJ2-1; CDR3 protein: CASKSFSYNEQFF; CDR3 DNA: TGTGCCAGCAAAAGCTTCTCCTACAATGAGCAGTTCTTC
V gene: TRBV4-1; D gene: NA; J gene: TRBJ1-2; CDR3 protein: CASSRQTEGGGYTF; CDR3 DNA: TGCGCCAGCAGCCGACAGACAGAGGGAGGTGGCTACACCTTC
V gene: TRBV23-1; D gene: TRBD2; J gene: TRBJ2-5; CDR3 protein: CASSQQWTSPQETQYF; CDR3 DNA: TGCGCCAGCAGTCAACAGTGGACTAGCCCACAAGAGACCCAGTACTTC
V gene: TRBV11-3; D gene: NA; J gene: TRBJ2-7; CDR3 protein: CASSLGGTGSYEQYF; CDR3 DNA: TGTGCCAGCAGCTTAGGTGGGACTGGATCCTACGAGCAGTACTTC
V gene: TRBV7-2; D gene: TRBD2; J gene: TRBJ2-1; CDR3 protein: CASSSRDYLWFF; CDR3 DNA: TGTGCCAGCAGCTCCCGGGACTACTTATGGTTCTTC